These 2 T cell receptor beta chains originate from one sample sequenced in a study of regulatory T cells in long-lasting Graves disease. Libraries of TCR beta came from iRepertoire HTBI primers plus Arm-PCR of CDR3 regions. Via MiXCR, TCRdb re-called the multiplex PCR reads, giving one row per CDR3 protein. The top ten clones hold roughly 7.1% of a sample with some 470,000 distinct CDR3 sequences, under 25% of them seen once. Indicated time point: persistent/refractory GD, antithyroid drugs over 5 years with positive TRAb. Extracted RNA from PBMCs served as the source of the TCR library. This specimen was peripheral blood mononuclear cells (PBMCs), taken when the disease was refractory, from a patient treated with antithyroid drugs. The receptor source for this set is a female donor with Graves disease.

The sample holds many counts of this clonotype. J is TRBJ1-5 and V is TRBV28; D might be TRBD1 (5 bases). V was cut by 3 bases and J by 7 bases, with 10 bases left in between. CDR3 length: 13 residues. CDR1 is MDHEN, CDR2 SYDVKM, per germline. The CDR3 sequence: CASSLRWGQPQHF. The CDR3 DNA reads as TGTGCCAGCAGTTTGCGGTGGGGGCAGCCCCAGCATTTT.

The sample holds a few counts of this clonotype. A junction boundary mismatches the germline segment, possibly from a read error. This chain uses TRBV15 with TRBJ1-1; D gene uncertain. This CDR3 is 13 amino acids long. Germline values: CDR1 LNHNV, CDR2 YYDKDF (reference sequence). CDR3 sequence: CATSKWANTGAFF. In DNA form, the CDR3 reads TGTGCCACCAGCAAATGGGCGAACACTGGAGCTTTCTTT.